The 27 T cell receptor beta chains presented below share a single source sample, sequenced in a study of cytomegalovirus exposure and HLA in healthy donors. TCRdb's table, derived via immunoSEQ multiplex PCR, lists solely in-frame clones and lacks some. The sample yields 100,000 to 150,000 clones, under 90% seen once. Input material: PBMCs. Receptors were obtained from a woman younger than 30 in good health and CMV-seronegative.

The V and J genes are TRBV11-1 and TRBJ1-1, with D unresolved. This CDR3 contains 17 residues. Trimming pared 0 bases from V and 1 base from J, leaving 15 bases between. Germline V gives CDR1 SGHAT, CDR2 FQDESV (reference sequence). The CDR3 loop is CASSLAKRAGKNTEAFF. Written as DNA, the CDR3 is TGTGCCAGCAGCTTAGCTAAGAGGGCGGGGAAGAACACTGAAGCTTTCTTT.

The chain joins TRBV5-4 to TRBJ1-1; D gene uncertain. Germline V CDR1 and CDR2: SGHNT, YYREEE (reference sequence). The CDR3 sequence is 16 residues long. Trimming removed 3 bases from V and 5 bases from J, with 20 bases in between. This CDR3 reads CASSSNSGIRRTEAFF. The DNA for the CDR3 is TGTGCCAGCAGCTCAAACTCCGGGATAAGGAGGACTGAAGCTTTCTTT.

The chain joins TRBV28 to TRBJ2-7; TRBD1 is a possible D gene (5 bases). CDR3 length: 13 residues. V was pared by 3 bases and J by 2 bases, with 8 bases between. Germline CDR1 MDHEN, CDR2 SYDVKM. The CDR3 DNA is TGTGCCAGCAGTTTTGACAGCACCTACGAGCAGTACTTC. As protein: CASSFDSTYEQYF.

The rearrangement links TRBV23-1 to TRBJ2-7; 8 nucleotides align to TRBD2. TRBV23-1 is reported as an ORF; its role is uncertain. J lost 5 bases, V lost 6 bases, and 24 bases had no gene match. The CDR3 covers 19 residues. The CDR3 DNA sequence: TGCGCCAGCAGAAACAGAGGACGGGGAAGCGGGAGAGAGTTCCACGAGCAGTACTTC. Translating it yields CASRNRGRGSGREFHEQYF.

The chain has TRBV27 and TRBJ2-1; the D gene is possibly TRBD2 (6 bases). V gave up 3 bases and J gave up 1 base, with 16 bases separating them. Germline-derived CDR1 and CDR2 are MNHEY and SMNVEV (reference sequence). The CDR3 sequence is 17 residues long. CDR3 region: CASSFGGAMVSYNEQFF. CDR3 sequence (DNA): TGTGCCAGCAGTTTTGGAGGGGCGATGGTATCCTACAATGAGCAGTTCTTC.

The chain carries TRBV29-1 and TRBJ2-1; 12 nucleotides agree with TRBD2. This CDR3 is built from 15 residues. V lost 5 bases and J lost 6; bases outside the gene matches: 8. CDR1 SQVTM and CDR2 ANQGSEA come from the germline V gene. The chain's CDR3 is CSVPRLAGVSNEQFF. The CDR3 DNA follows: TGCAGCGTTCCCCGACTAGCGGGAGTTTCCAATGAGCAGTTCTTC.

On this clone itself: Other DNA sequences in the sample encode the same CDR3. V is TRBV5-6 and J is TRBJ2-7; D unclear. Trimming shortened V by 4 bases and J by 4 bases, and 9 bases separated the two germline ends. Germline CDR1 reads SGHDT; CDR2 reads YYEEEE. This CDR3 has 12 amino acids. The CDR3 DNA sequence: TGTGCCAGCAGCCGAACCGGGTACGAGCAGTACTTC. Protein: CASSRTGYEQYF.

J is TRBJ2-4 and V is TRBV28; a weak D match, TRBD2 (5 bases). This CDR3 is built from 19 residues. Germline assignment: CDR1 MDHEN and CDR2 SYDVKM. V was clipped by 3 bases and J by 0 bases, with 21 bases between them. CDR3 coding DNA: TGTGCCAGCAGTTTTTTCAGGAGCGGCAGTCCTACAGCCAAAAACATTCAGTACTTC. Residues: CASSFFRSGSPTAKNIQYF.

The chain is built from TRBV7-8 and TRBJ2-3; perhaps TRBD2 as D (6 bases). Germline V CDR1 and CDR2: SGHVS, FQNEAQ. The CDR3 is 16 residues long. Trimming pared 1 base from V and 1 base from J, leaving 12 bases between. CDR3 nucleotides: TGTGCCAGCAGCTTAGTGCAGCGGGCACGCACAGATACGCAGTATTTT. It yields the protein CASSLVQRARTDTQYF.

This clone was counted between two and nine times. The junction and the germline gene differ at one end; a read error may be behind it. The genes are TRBV5-4 and TRBJ2-4; D gene ambiguous. The germline V gene encodes CDR1 SGHNT and CDR2 YYREEE (reference sequence). The CDR3 sequence is 11 residues long. CDR3 nucleotide sequence: TGTGCCAGCAGCTTGGGGAGACCACCTGACTTC. Its protein product is CASSLGRPPDF.

The genes are TRBV5-1 and TRBJ2-3; 7 nucleotides match TRBD1. The CDR3 is 14 amino acids. CDR1 and CDR2 (germline): SGHRS, YFSETQ. V gave up 0 bases and J gave up 2 bases; unmatched junction bases: 0. CDR3 in DNA: TGCGCCAGCAGCTTGGAGGGGGCCACAGATACGCAGTATTTT. Amino acid sequence: CASSLEGATDTQYF.

The genes are TRBV19 and TRBJ2-6; weak D call: TRBD1 (5 bases). Germline V lookup: CDR1 LNHDA, CDR2 SQIVND (reference sequence). Between the trimmed V and J ends, which lost 9 bases and 11 bases, there was a span of 20 bases. The CDR3 is made up of 14 amino acids. As DNA, the CDR3 is TGTGCCAGCAGAGACAGTTTTCGGACGGACGTCCTGACTTTC. As protein: CASRDSFRTDVLTF.

The chain links TRBV7-8 to TRBJ1-4; D gene ambiguous. With 5 bases removed from V and 4 bases from J, the gap between germline ends came to 14 bases. The CDR3 contains 15 residues. Germline lookup yields CDR1 SGHVS and CDR2 FQNEAQ. CDR3 residues: CASSTGRVFNEKLFF. For the CDR3, the DNA is TGTGCCAGCAGCACCGGGAGGGTGTTTAATGAAAAACTGTTTTTT.

V and J are TRBV9 and TRBJ2-3; 14 positions match TRBD2. Germline V gene lookup returns CDR1 SGDLS and CDR2 YYNGEE. The CDR3 runs to 18 residues. V was pared by 2 bases and J by 2 bases, with 7 bases of the junction left unmatched. The DNA for the CDR3 is TGTGCCAGCAGCGTGACTAGCGGGAGGGCCCGTGTCACAGATACGCAGTATTTT. Its translation: CASSVTSGRARVTDTQYF.

The chain couples TRBV6-1 to TRBJ1-5; 7 bases line up with TRBD1. After removal of 6 bases from V and 2 bases from J, the junction contained 7 bases not matched to a gene. CDR3 length: 15 amino acids. CDR1 and CDR2 (germline): MNHNS, SASEGT. This CDR3 is CASRQGKGGNQPQHF. The CDR3 DNA reads TGTGCCAGCAGACAGGGGAAGGGCGGCAATCAGCCCCAGCATTTT.

A note on this clone: This sample also contains other DNA sequences that code for the same CDR3. V and J are TRBV5-1 and TRBJ2-7; the match to TRBD1 covers 9 bases. The CDR3 sequence is 16 residues long. Germline V gene data show CDR1 as SGHRS and CDR2 as YFSETQ. The V gene end was trimmed by 0 bases and the J gene end by 2 bases; junction bases not matched to a gene: 6. The CDR3 is CASSLAAGTGTYEQYF. CDR3 sequence (DNA): TGCGCCAGCAGCTTGGCCGCCGGGACAGGGACCTACGAGCAGTACTTC.

The gene calls are TRBV6-5 and TRBJ1-1; D gene ambiguous. The CDR3 contains 14 residues. Germline lookup yields CDR1 MNHEY and CDR2 SVGAGI. The V gene lost 5 bases and the J gene lost 0 bases, with 10 bases spanning the gap. CDR3 sequence reads: CASSPGGLNTEAFF. The CDR3 DNA sequence: TGTGCCAGCAGTCCAGGCGGGCTGAACACTGAAGCTTTCTTT.

The V call is TRBV7-2, the J call TRBJ2-2, with D maybe TRBD2 (6 bases). V shed 5 bases and J shed 1 base, with 11 bases lying between them. The CDR3 sequence is 15 residues long. CDR1 SGHTA and CDR2 FQGNSA come from the germline V gene. CDR3 sequence: CASSLRDLNTGELFF. Written as DNA, the CDR3 is TGTGCCAGCAGCCTACGGGACTTGAACACCGGGGAGCTGTTTTTT.

V and J are TRBV14 and TRBJ1-1; D unclear. The V and J ends lost 7 bases and 6 bases respectively, with 18 bases between them. The CDR3 loop spans 14 amino acids. Germline V lookup: CDR1 SGHDN, CDR2 FVKESK. The CDR3 loop is CASTPSLGEPEAFF. CDR3 nucleotides: TGTGCCAGCACACCCTCGCTGGGAGAGCCTGAAGCTTTCTTT.

V usage is TRBV13 and J usage is TRBJ2-7, with D perhaps matching TRBD1 (6 bases). The CDR3 is made up of 18 amino acids. The V end was cut by 6 bases, the J end by 7 bases, with 31 bases between. CDR1 is PRHDT, CDR2 FYEKMQ, per germline (reference sequence). CDR3 nucleotide sequence: TGTGCCAGCAGACCCCTATGGCAGGACAGCGGTATATTCGGGGAGCAGTACTTC. Protein: CASRPLWQDSGIFGEQYF.

The chain joins TRBV27 to TRBJ1-1; 9 bases line up with TRBD1. The CDR3 runs to 13 residues. Trimming at V came to 10 bases and at J to 1 base, leaving 4 bases not matched to a gene. Germline CDR1 MNHEY, CDR2 SMNVEV (reference sequence). CDR3 sequence (DNA): TGTGCCACCTGGGACAGGGAGAACACTGAAGCTTTCTTT. It codes for CATWDRENTEAFF.

The gene calls are TRBV10-3 and TRBJ1-1; D is possibly TRBD1 (5 bases). Trimming left V 3 bases short and J 3 bases short, with 11 bases between. Germline CDR1 and CDR2: ENHRY and SYGVKD. The CDR3 covers 14 residues. The CDR3: CAISDPRVDTEAFF. DNA for the CDR3: TGTGCCATCAGTGACCCCAGGGTGGACACTGAAGCTTTCTTT.

This chain joins TRBV15 and TRBJ1-5; 7 bases match TRBD1. The germline V gene has CDR1 LNHNV and CDR2 YYDKDF (reference sequence). This CDR3 contains 18 residues. The J segment lost 1 base and the V segment lost 0 bases, leaving 9 bases of the junction unmatched. CDR3 bases: TGTGCCACCAGCAGAGATATGAAGTCAGGGGGAAGCAATCAGCCCCAGCATTTT. Translating it yields CATSRDMKSGGSNQPQHF.

The chain is built from TRBV5-1 and TRBJ2-1; TRBD2 matches at 8 bases. With V trimmed by 4 bases and J by 0 bases, 9 bases remained unmatched. The CDR3 has 17 residues. Germline CDR1 SGHRS, CDR2 YFSETQ. The CDR3 region is CASSTLSGTSSYNEQFF. In DNA, the CDR3 is TGCGCCAGCAGCACCCTTAGCGGGACGAGCTCCTACAATGAGCAGTTCTTC.

The rearrangement links TRBV21-1 to TRBJ1-5; whether TRBD1, the table's D call, matches the DNA was not checked. TRBV21-1 is annotated as a pseudogene. The CDR3 consists of 16 residues. CDR3 nucleotide sequence: TGTGCCAGCAGCCCAAAAATTGGGGACAGAAATCAGCCCCAGCATTTT. The encoded protein is CASSPKIGDRNQPQHF.

V gene TRBV7-9 combines with J gene TRBJ2-3; TRBD2 aligns across 10 bases. CDR1 SEHNR and CDR2 FQNEAQ come from the germline V gene (reference sequence). This CDR3 spans 17 amino acids. J gave up 0 bases and V 0 bases, and 3 bases lay outside the gene matches. CDR3 region: CASSLALGLASTDTQYF. The CDR3 coding sequence is TGTGCCAGCAGCTTAGCCCTGGGACTAGCGAGCACAGATACGCAGTATTTT.

This chain links TRBV5-4 with TRBJ1-1, with TRBD1 matching over 8 bases. The germline gives CDR1 SGHNT, CDR2 YYREEE (reference sequence). Germline trimming cut 4 bases from V and 1 base from J; bases unmatched to any gene: 12. The CDR3 contains 17 residues. CDR3 coding DNA: TGTGCCAGCAGCCCGCGGCGGGACAGGACACCGAACACTGAAGCTTTCTTT. Protein product: CASSPRRDRTPNTEAFF.